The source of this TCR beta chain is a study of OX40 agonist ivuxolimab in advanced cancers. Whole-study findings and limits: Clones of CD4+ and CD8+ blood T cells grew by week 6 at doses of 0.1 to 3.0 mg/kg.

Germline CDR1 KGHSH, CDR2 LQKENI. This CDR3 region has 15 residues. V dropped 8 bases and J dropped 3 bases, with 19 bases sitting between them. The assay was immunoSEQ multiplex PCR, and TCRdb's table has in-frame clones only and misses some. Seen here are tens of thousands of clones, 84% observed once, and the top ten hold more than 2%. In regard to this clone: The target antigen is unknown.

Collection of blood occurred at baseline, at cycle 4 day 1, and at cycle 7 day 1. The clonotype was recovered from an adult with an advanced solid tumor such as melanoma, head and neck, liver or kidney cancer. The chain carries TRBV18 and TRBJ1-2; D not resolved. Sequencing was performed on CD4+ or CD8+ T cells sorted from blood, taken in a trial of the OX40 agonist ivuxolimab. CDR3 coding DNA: TGTGCCAGCGCCCCAACCCCAGACACGGACTATGGCTACACCTTC. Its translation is CASAPTPDTDYGYTF.